The 9 T cell receptor beta chains presented below share a single source sample, sequenced in a study of CD8+ T cells in alopecia areata. Isolated RNA was reverse transcribed into cDNA used as the sequencing template. Method: immunoSEQ multiplex PCR; TCRdb's copy keeps in-frame clones and lacks some. The sample contains hundreds of thousands of clones, 50% to 65% of which appear only once. The sequenced sample was CD4+ T cells sorted from blood, obtained at week 0. These receptors came from a human donor with alopecia areata.

This clone was picked up one time. The V and J genes are TRBV4-1 and TRBJ2-7; 7 bases line up with TRBD2. The CDR3 spans 14 residues. J gave up 4 bases and V 4 bases, and 7 bases lay outside the gene matches. The germline V gene has CDR1 MGHRA and CDR2 YSYEKL. This chain's CDR3 is CASSPGGTRYEQYF. In DNA form, the CDR3 reads TGCGCCAGCAGCCCCGGGGGGACTCGTTACGAGCAGTACTTC.

A remark on this clone: A much more abundant neighbour one base away suggests this may be a read error. Other DNA sequences in this sample translate to the same CDR3. The rearrangement joins TRBV11-2 to TRBJ2-7, with 8 bases that match TRBD1. V shed 5 bases and J 3 bases; nucleotides not matched to a gene: 0. In germline, CDR1 is SGHAT, CDR2 FQNNGV. The CDR3 runs to 12 residues. CDR3 region: CASSGQGYEQYF. The CDR3 coding sequence is TGTGCCAGCAGCGGACAGGGCTACGAGCAGTACTTC.

A single count supports this clone. This chain uses TRBV7-3 with TRBJ1-2, with D possibly matching TRBD1 (5 bases). Trimming shortened V by 1 base and J by 7 bases, and 13 bases separated the two germline ends. This CDR3 is built from 14 residues. CDR1 is SGHTA and CDR2 is FQGTGA in the germline V gene. CDR3 sequence (DNA): TGTGCCAGCAGCTTAATCAGGAGTAGGGGTGGCTACACCTTC. Translating gives CASSLIRSRGGYTF. Drawing the rest from reference TRBV7-3 and TRBJ1-2, the complete variable domain is GAGVSQTPSNKVTEKGKYVELRCDPISGHTALYWYRQSLGQGPEFLIYFQGTGAADDSGLPNDRFFAVRPEGSVSTLKIQRTERGDSAVYLCASSLIRSRGGYTFGSGTRLTVV.

This clone was counted a few times. This chain uses TRBV5-5 with TRBJ2-3, with a weak D call TRBD2 (5 bases). Germline V CDR1 and CDR2: SGHKS, YYEKEE (reference sequence). Trimming removed 2 bases at V and 0 bases at J, with 10 bases between. The CDR3 has 15 residues. The CDR3 region has the DNA TGTGCCAGCAGCTTTCTGCCGGGGAGCACAGATACGCAGTATTTT. As protein: CASSFLPGSTDTQYF.

Note on this clone: Within the sample, other DNA sequences also encode this same CDR3. V gene TRBV30 combines with J gene TRBJ1-2; the match to TRBD1 covers 7 bases. CDR3 length equals 13 residues. CDR1 GTSNPN and CDR2 SVGIG come from the germline V gene (reference sequence). Trimming took 1 base from V and 4 from J; bases not matched to a gene: 3. The CDR3 reads CAWSGSGGYGYTF. The CDR3 DNA reads TGTGCCTGGAGTGGGTCAGGGGGCTATGGCTACACCTTC.

This chain uses TRBV29-1 with TRBJ1-1; the match to TRBD1 covers 10 bases. Germline trimming cut 7 bases from V and 4 bases from J; bases unmatched to any gene: 6. Germline V gene lookup returns CDR1 SQVTM and CDR2 ANQGSEA. The CDR3 totals 13 residues. DNA of the CDR3: TGCAGCGGTATGACAGGGGGCGGCACTGAAGCTTTCTTT. This sequence encodes CSGMTGGGTEAFF.

The genes are TRBV2 and TRBJ1-4; D is perhaps TRBD1 (5 bases). V dropped 5 bases and J dropped 10 bases, with 17 bases sitting between them. The length of the CDR3 is 14 residues. Germline V lookup: CDR1 SNHLY, CDR2 FYNNEI. CDR3 nucleotides: TGTGCCAGCAGTCCGTGGGGGAGGGCTGGAAAACTGTTTTTT. Translating it yields CASSPWGRAGKLFF.

CDR3 DNA sequence: TGCAGCGTTGGATTGGGACAATCTGGGGCCAACGTCCTGACTTTC. Translated, it gives CSVGLGQSGANVLTF. The chain combines TRBV29-1 with TRBJ2-6; D is possibly TRBD1 (6 bases). Trimming removed 4 bases at V and 1 base at J, with 11 bases between. Germline CDR1 reads SQVTM; CDR2 reads ANQGSEA. The CDR3 is 15 residues long.

The V and J genes are TRBV4-2 and TRBJ1-2; maybe TRBD1 (5 bases). Germline V gene lookup returns CDR1 LGHNA and CDR2 YNFKEQ. V gave up 1 base and J gave up 6 bases, with 9 bases separating them. CDR3 size: 13 residues. In DNA, the CDR3 is TGTGCCAGCAGCCAAGCACAGGCGGATGGCTACACCTTC. Translated: CASSQAQADGYTF.